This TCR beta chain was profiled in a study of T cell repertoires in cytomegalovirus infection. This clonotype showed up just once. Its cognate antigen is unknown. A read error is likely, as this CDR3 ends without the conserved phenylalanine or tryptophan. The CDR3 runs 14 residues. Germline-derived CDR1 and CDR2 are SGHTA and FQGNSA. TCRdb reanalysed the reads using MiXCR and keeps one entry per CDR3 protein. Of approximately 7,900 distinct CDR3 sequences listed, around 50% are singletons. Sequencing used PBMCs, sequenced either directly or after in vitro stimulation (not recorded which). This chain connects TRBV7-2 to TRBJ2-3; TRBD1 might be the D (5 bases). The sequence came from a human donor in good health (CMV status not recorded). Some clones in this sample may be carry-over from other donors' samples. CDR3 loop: CSSSLTDKIDTQYL. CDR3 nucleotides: TGTTCCAGCAGCTTAACGGACAAGATAGATACTCAGTATTTG.